The 24 T cell receptor beta chains presented below share a single source sample, sequenced in a study of early T cells in non-severe SARS-CoV-2 infection. TCRdb processed the 5' RACE reads anew with MiXCR; each CDR3 protein has one entry. The sample includes roughly 26,000 distinct CDR3 sequences, more than 3.5% of them seen just once. The sample comprised whole blood. These receptors were taken from an adult who was a healthcare worker with PCR-confirmed SARS-CoV-2 infection or an uninfected control (not recorded which).

At least ten counts were recorded for this clonotype. The chain recombines TRBV24-1 with TRBJ1-1; weak D call: TRBD1 (6 bases). CDR3 length: 13 residues. The V end lost 2 bases, the J end lost 10 bases, and 13 bases lay between the germline ends. Germline lookup yields CDR1 KGHDR and CDR2 SFDVKD. CDR3 loop: CATSDSRGRGAFF. Here the CDR3 DNA reads TGTGCCACCAGTGATTCGCGGGGGCGAGGAGCTTTCTTT.

There are a few counts of this clonotype. The chain employs TRBV5-1 and TRBJ2-5; D not resolved. This CDR3 region has 15 residues. CDR1 is SGHRS, CDR2 YFSETQ, per germline. The ends were cut back, 2 bases at V and 1 base at J, with 12 bases in the middle. CDR3 protein: CASSFYSGIQETQYF. Written as DNA, the CDR3 is TGCGCCAGCAGCTTTTACAGTGGGATCCAAGAGACCCAGTACTTC.

V is TRBV29-1 and J is TRBJ2-1; no clear D gene. CDR1 and CDR2 from the germline V gene are SQVTM and ANQGSEA. This CDR3 is 14 amino acids long. V dropped 0 bases and J dropped 5 bases, with 11 bases sitting between them. CDR3 sequence (DNA): TGCAGCGTTGAAGAAGGGCCGAAAGACAATGAGCAGTTCTTC. Translation: CSVEEGPKDNEQFF.

There are a few counts of this clonotype. The rearrangement uses TRBV30 and TRBJ2-2; D perhaps matches TRBD2 (6 bases). CDR3 size: 15 residues. The germline V gene encodes CDR1 GTSNPN and CDR2 SVGIG (reference sequence). The germline V and J ends were trimmed by 2 bases and 5 bases, with 15 bases remaining between them. CDR3 residues: CAWSLGRRGTGELFF. The CDR3 coding sequence is TGTGCCTGGAGTTTGGGGCGGCGGGGAACCGGGGAGCTGTTTTTT.

This clonotype turned up a few times. The chain combines TRBV11-2 with TRBJ2-1; 10 bases fit TRBD1. The CDR3 is 15 amino acids. CDR1 SGHAT and CDR2 FQNNGV come from the germline V gene. Germline trimming cut 5 bases from V and 4 bases from J; bases unmatched to any gene: 5. CDR3 sequence reads: CASSHGTGAYNEQFF. In nucleotides, the CDR3 is TGTGCCAGCAGCCACGGGACAGGGGCTTACAATGAGCAGTTCTTC. Using reference TRBV11-2 and TRBJ2-1 for the parts outside the CDR3, the full variable domain is EAGVAQSPRYKIIEKRQSVAFWCNPISGHATLYWYQQILGQGPKLLIQFQNNGVVDDSQLPKDRFSAERLKGVDSTLKIQPAKLEDSAVYLCASSHGTGAYNEQFFGPGTRLTVL.

This clonotype came up many times. The chain joins TRBV29-1 to TRBJ2-3; perhaps TRBD2 as D (6 bases). Germline lookup yields CDR1 SQVTM and CDR2 ANQGSEA. V dropped 7 bases and J dropped 2 bases, with 19 bases sitting between them. The CDR3 sequence is 15 residues long. As DNA, the CDR3 is TGCAGCGCCCTTCTAGCGACGGGGTTCACAGATACGCAGTATTTT. Amino acid sequence: CSALLATGFTDTQYF.

The rearrangement uses TRBV6-2 or TRBV6-3 and TRBJ2-3; 8 bases align to TRBD2. Germline CDR1 reads MNHEY; CDR2 reads SVGEGT. Unmatched junction bases numbered 7, after V lost 6 bases and J lost 2 bases. The CDR3 totals 15 residues. The CDR3 here is CASSQAGVLTDTQYF. DNA of the CDR3: TGTGCCAGCAGCCAAGCGGGAGTTCTCACAGATACGCAGTATTTT.

This clonotype occurred a few times. J is TRBJ2-2 and V is TRBV11-2, with 9 positions matching TRBD1. The CDR3 extends over 14 amino acids. Germline V lookup: CDR1 SGHAT, CDR2 FQNNGV. Germline trimming cut 6 bases from V and 2 bases from J; bases unmatched to any gene: 1. CDR3: CASRGQGNTGELFF. For the CDR3, the DNA is TGTGCCAGCAGGGGACAGGGTAACACCGGGGAGCTGTTTTTT.

This clonotype was detected a few times. This sequence joins TRBV11-2 and TRBJ2-1, with TRBD2 matching over 11 bases. This CDR3 has 16 residues. Germline V gene data show CDR1 as SGHAT and CDR2 as FQNNGV. V was clipped by 6 bases and J by 0 bases; unmatched bases: 4. The CDR3 region is CASRRLAGSSYNEQFF. DNA for the CDR3: TGTGCCAGCAGAAGACTAGCGGGGAGCTCCTACAATGAGCAGTTCTTC.

In its sample, this clonotype is medium-sized. The J gene is TRBJ1-1, the V gene TRBV6-1; D remains unclear. Germline CDR1 MNHNS, CDR2 SASEGT. This CDR3 comprises 13 residues. Trimming pared 5 bases from V and 1 base from J, leaving 8 bases between. In DNA, the CDR3 is TGTGCCAGCAGTTTCGGGCCGAACACTGAAGCTTTCTTT. Translation: CASSFGPNTEAFF.

This chain connects TRBV20-1 to TRBJ1-4; possible D gene TRBD1, 5 bases. V was pared by 6 bases and J by 4 bases, with 12 bases between. The CDR3 is 13 residues long. Germline V CDR1 and CDR2: DFQATT, SNEGSKA (reference sequence). In nucleotides, the CDR3 is TGCAGTGCACCGCAGGGTAATAATGAAAAACTGTTTTTT. Residues: CSAPQGNNEKLFF.

A note on this clonotype: This may come from a read error, since a much larger clone is one base off. In DNA, the CDR3 is TGTGCCAGCGGCCAAGGGGGAGCGGGAGGCGCCTACGAGCAGTACTTC. Translating it yields CASGQGGAGGAYEQYF. This chain connects TRBV4-2 to TRBJ2-7; 9 positions agree with TRBD2. Germline V gene sequence: CDR1 LGHNA, CDR2 YNFKEQ. This CDR3 is 16 amino acids long.

At least ten counts were recorded for this clonotype. The chain combines TRBV11-2 with TRBJ2-7; the match to TRBD2 covers 8 bases. Germline CDR1 SGHAT, CDR2 FQNNGV. The CDR3 consists of 15 residues. With 10 bases clipped from V and 5 bases from J, the junction kept 16 bases outside the gene matches. The CDR3 nucleotides are TGTGCCACCGATCGTATAGAGCTAGCGGGCAACGAGCAGTACTTC. This encodes CATDRIELAGNEQYF.

This clonotype appeared a few times. A much larger clone differs from this one at a single base, so this may be a read error. Here the CDR3 reads CASSTTAREYF. CDR3 sequence (DNA): TGTGCCAGCAGTACCACGGCCAGAGAGTATTTT. J is TRBJ2-3 and V is TRBV12-3 or TRBV12-4; no firm D call. Trimming removed 5 bases at V and 13 bases at J, with 13 bases between. The length of the CDR3 is 11 residues.

This clonotype was counted ten times or more. The chain recombines TRBV7-8 with TRBJ2-3; TRBD2 agrees at 12 bases. The CDR3 sequence is 19 residues long. Germline V CDR1 and CDR2: SGHVS, FQNEAQ. Trimming cost V 2 bases and J 0 bases; bases outside gene matches: 9. CDR3 in amino acids: CASSLRLAGATTSTDTQYF. The CDR3 DNA is TGTGCCAGCAGCTTACGACTAGCGGGAGCGACTACGAGCACAGATACGCAGTATTTT.

There are many counts of this clonotype. The V gene is TRBV29-1, the J gene TRBJ1-6; TRBD1 agrees at 7 bases. From germline, CDR1 is SQVTM and CDR2 ANQGSEA. V dropped 6 bases and J dropped 7; count of bases not matched to a gene: 12. The CDR3 loop spans 15 amino acids. CDR3 loop: CSVQTGTAPNSPLHF. The CDR3 nucleotides read TGCAGCGTCCAAACTGGGACAGCCCCCAATTCACCCCTCCACTTT.

This clonotype was found many times. This chain connects TRBV7-2 to TRBJ2-3, with D perhaps matching TRBD2 (6 bases). The V end was cut by 3 bases, the J end by 5 bases, with 12 bases between. The CDR3 length is 14 residues. Germline loops: CDR1 SGHTA, CDR2 FQGNSA. The CDR3 DNA reads TGTGCCAGCAGCTTGTTCGGGAGTGGAGATACGCAGTATTTT. Amino acid sequence: CASSLFGSGDTQYF.

This clonotype came up many times. The chain employs TRBV24-1 and TRBJ2-1, with 13 bases identical to TRBD2. The CDR3 runs 17 residues. The germline CDR1 and CDR2 sequences are KGHDR and SFDVKD. J gave up 7 bases and V 3 bases, and 8 bases lay outside the gene matches. The CDR3: CATSDQGLAGNKNEQFF. The CDR3 nucleotides read TGTGCCACCAGTGATCAGGGACTAGCGGGAAATAAGAATGAGCAGTTCTTC.

This clonotype was detected only a few times. This chain joins TRBV20-1 and TRBJ2-4, with TRBD2 matching 9 bases. Germline V gene data show CDR1 as DFQATT and CDR2 as SNEGSKA (reference sequence). There are 19 residues in the CDR3. V trimming: 1 base; J trimming: 0 bases; junction bases outside the gene matches: 13. This CDR3 reads CSARGGGAGGGVAKNIQYF. The CDR3, as DNA: TGCAGTGCTAGAGGGGGTGGAGCGGGAGGAGGCGTAGCCAAAAACATTCAGTACTTC.

This clonotype occurred many times. The rearrangement uses TRBV11-2 and TRBJ2-6; D is perhaps TRBD2 (6 bases). V dropped 1 base and J dropped 4 bases, with 8 bases sitting between them. Germline assignment: CDR1 SGHAT and CDR2 FQNNGV. The CDR3 runs to 15 residues. The CDR3 DNA reads TGTGCCAGCAGCTTAGGCGGGGTCGGGGCCAACGTCCTGACTTTC. Translated: CASSLGGVGANVLTF.

This clonotype was counted ten times or more. This chain connects TRBV29-1 to TRBJ2-5, with TRBD1 matching over 8 bases. The length of the CDR3 is 14 residues. The V and J ends lost 5 bases and 4 bases, in that order; junction bases with no gene match: 9. Germline CDR1 is SQVTM and CDR2 is ANQGSEA. The CDR3 nucleotides read TGCAGCGTTCCCCTTACAGGGGGAGGAGAGACCCAGTACTTC. Its protein product is CSVPLTGGGETQYF.

This clonotype was counted ten times or more. The chain uses TRBV7-3 and TRBJ2-1, with D perhaps matching TRBD2 (5 bases). The CDR3 length is 14 residues. V lost 5 bases, J lost 7 bases, and 15 bases lay in between. CDR1 is SGHTA and CDR2 is FQGTGA in the germline V gene. The CDR3 DNA reads TGTGCCAGCAGCCCCGGTGCTAGAGGGAATGAGCAGTTCTTC. Protein sequence: CASSPGARGNEQFF.

The chain recombines TRBV27 with TRBJ2-1; TRBD1 matches 9 bases. Germline lookup yields CDR1 MNHEY and CDR2 SMNVEV (reference sequence). The CDR3 runs to 16 residues. V shed 6 bases and J 2 bases; nucleotides not matched to a gene: 8. CDR3 DNA: TGTGCCAGCAGATTGATAGGGACAGGGACCTACAATGAGCAGTTCTTC. This encodes CASRLIGTGTYNEQFF.

There are a few counts of this clonotype. The V and J genes are TRBV3-1 and TRBJ1-3; the D is unclear. Between the trimmed V and J ends, which lost 4 bases and 2 bases, there was a span of 6 bases. CDR1 and CDR2 from the germline V gene are LGHDT and YNNKEL (reference sequence). This CDR3 has 13 amino acids. CDR3 protein: CASSLSPGNTIYF. CDR3 nucleotide sequence: TGTGCCAGCAGCCTCTCCCCTGGAAACACCATATATTTT.